The 5 T cell receptor beta chains presented below share a single source sample, sequenced in a study of blood T cell repertoires in COVID-19. Using immunoSEQ multiplex PCR, the repertoire was profiled, and TCRdb retains in-frame clones only, with some absent. The data show 120,000 to 150,000 clones, 80% to 90% seen once. The specimen was peripheral blood. The receptors originated from a woman aged 60-75 years with active COVID-19.

The rearrangement joins TRBV9 to TRBJ2-2, with D possibly TRBD1 on 7 matching bases. Germline V lookup: CDR1 SGDLS, CDR2 YYNGEE. Between the trimmed V and J ends, which lost 3 bases and 5 bases, there was a span of 20 bases. This CDR3 is 17 amino acids long. CDR3 loop: CASSALTGRSGTGELFF. The CDR3 DNA sequence: TGTGCCAGCAGCGCATTGACAGGGAGGTCGGGGACCGGGGAGCTGTTTTTT.

The chain has TRBV19 and TRBJ2-3; 10 nucleotides match TRBD2. The CDR3 has 17 residues. Trimming removed 6 bases from V and 2 bases from J; junction bases left unmatched: 11. Germline values: CDR1 LNHDA, CDR2 SQIVND (reference sequence). The CDR3 region is CASRVRAGGPYTDTQYF. Here the CDR3 DNA reads TGTGCCAGTAGGGTTCGAGCGGGAGGGCCGTACACAGATACGCAGTATTTT. Using reference TRBV19 and TRBJ2-3 for the parts outside the CDR3, the full variable domain is DGGITQSPKYLFRKEGQNVTLSCEQNLNHDAMYWYRQDPGQGLRLIYYSQIVNDFQKGDIAEGYSVSREKKESFPLTVTSAQKNPTAFYLCASRVRAGGPYTDTQYFGPGTRLTVL.

This chain uses TRBV11-1 with TRBJ2-4; 11 positions match TRBD2. The germline gives CDR1 SGHAT, CDR2 FQDESV (reference sequence). The CDR3 length is 15 residues. The trim removed 3 bases at V and 5 bases at J, leaving 3 bases unmatched. The CDR3 coding sequence is TGTGCCAGCAGCTTGGGGACTAGCGGCCAAAACATTCAGTACTTC. It codes for CASSLGTSGQNIQYF.

The chain carries TRBV5-4 and TRBJ2-5; no clear D gene. Germline V gene data show CDR1 as SGHNT and CDR2 as YYREEE (reference sequence). This CDR3 has 11 amino acids. Trimming removed 3 bases at V and 2 bases at J, with 2 bases between. The CDR3 spells CASSSQETQYF. The CDR3, as DNA: TGTGCCAGCAGCTCTCAAGAGACCCAGTACTTC.

This clone came up once. The chain links TRBV6-6 to TRBJ2-4; 10 bases align to TRBD1. V trimming: 2 bases; J trimming: 6 bases; junction bases outside the gene matches: 4. The CDR3 consists of 15 residues. Germline CDR1 reads MNHNY; CDR2 reads SVGAGI (reference sequence). The DNA of the CDR3 is TGTGCCAGCAGTTACGCGGGACAGGGGAGAAACATTCAGTACTTC. This gives the protein CASSYAGQGRNIQYF.